This T cell receptor (beta chain) appears in the sequencing data of a study of blood T cell repertoires in COVID-19. Study as a whole: T cells, B-cell-depleted T cells, or PBMCs supplied cDNA or gDNA.

In the original analysis: How many nucleated cells were present was estimated from reference gene primer amplification. The method was immunoSEQ multiplex PCR; TCRdb's version includes in-frame clones alone and lacks a portion of them. V and J calls plus clone size are reproduced from that table; the DNA served to infer D and trimming. The table lists about 160,000 clones, about 80% of them singletons. This clonotype was sampled from an elderly woman with acute or convalescent COVID-19. Sequencing input: peripheral blood.

The CDR3 is CASSLTGGADTEAFF. The CDR3 DNA reads as TGCGCCAGCAGCTTGACAGGGGGCGCGGACACTGAAGCTTTCTTT. The rearrangement links TRBV5-1 to TRBJ1-1, with 9 bases aligning to TRBD1. Germline V gives CDR1 SGHRS, CDR2 YFSETQ. The CDR3 has 15 residues. V lost 1 base and J lost 3; bases outside the gene matches: 4.